Shown below are 6 T cell receptor beta chains from a single sample sequenced in a study of T cells in Graves' hyperthyroidism and ophthalmopathy. The source material, RNA transcripts, was used to amplify TCR beta CDR3 regions. The HTBI set primed first-round TCR CDR3 RT-PCR. A single record per CDR3 protein comes from TCRdb applying MiXCR to the multiplex PCR reads. Of roughly 400,000 distinct CDR3 sequences in the sample, around 15% were seen once. Input material: blood. The source of these receptors is a man in his fifties with Graves' ophthalmopathy.

This clonotype was counted only a few times. J is TRBJ2-7 and V is TRBV5-5; TRBD2 matches at 7 bases. There are 15 residues in the CDR3. Germline CDR1 SGHKS, CDR2 YYEKEE (reference sequence). Trimming cost V 2 bases and J 0 bases; bases outside gene matches: 5. CDR3 sequence: CASSLAGSASYEQYF. CDR3 coding DNA: TGTGCCAGCAGCTTAGCGGGATCGGCCTCCTACGAGCAGTACTTC.

The V and J genes are TRBV10-3 and TRBJ2-1; 11 bases are shared with TRBD2. Germline V gene sequence: CDR1 ENHRY, CDR2 SYGVKD. The CDR3 consists of 15 residues. Trimming took 4 bases from V and 3 from J; bases not matched to a gene: 2. This CDR3 reads CAISGGTSGYNEQFF. For the CDR3, the DNA is TGTGCCATCAGTGGGGGGACTAGCGGCTACAATGAGCAGTTCTTC.

This clonotype was seen a handful of times. The genes are TRBV19 and TRBJ2-1; D call uncertain. CDR1 and CDR2 from the germline V gene are LNHDA and SQIVND (reference sequence). V was pared by 8 bases and J by 7 bases, with 6 bases between. The CDR3 is made up of 10 amino acids. The CDR3 loop reads CASGWNEQFF. CDR3 bases: TGTGCCAGTGGCTGGAATGAGCAGTTCTTC.

Worth noting for this clonotype: The germline gene is not matched at one end of the junction; a read error may be the cause. This chain connects TRBV11-2 to TRBJ1-2; a possible D gene is TRBD1 (5 bases). This CDR3 comprises 15 residues. Germline assignment: CDR1 SGHAT and CDR2 FQNNGV. CDR3 in DNA: TGTGCCAGCAGCTCCAGGGTATGGGCTAACTATGGCTGCACCTTC. Translating gives CASSSRVWANYGCTF.

This chain links TRBV6-6 with TRBJ1-1, with D perhaps matching TRBD1 (6 bases). V lost 0 bases, J lost 7 bases, and 15 bases lay in between. The CDR3 length is 15 residues. Germline CDR1 is MNHNY and CDR2 is SVGAGI (reference sequence). This CDR3 reads CASSYSGRGGNEAFF. The CDR3 DNA follows: TGTGCCAGCAGTTACTCGGGCAGGGGCGGGAATGAAGCTTTCTTT.

Ten or more counts support this clonotype. The chain joins TRBV20-1 to TRBJ1-5, with D hard to call. The CDR3 has 14 residues. V was shortened by 6 bases and J by 6 bases, with 18 bases between the two germline ends. Germline CDR1 reads DFQATT; CDR2 reads SNEGSKA (reference sequence). The CDR3 here is CSAMTRIEAQPQHF. For the CDR3, the DNA is TGCAGTGCCATGACACGCATTGAGGCTCAGCCCCAGCATTTT.